This T cell receptor (beta chain) was documented in a study of blood T cell repertoires in COVID-19. Study summary: The cDNA or gDNA used as material had been derived from T cells, B-cell-depleted T cells, or PBMCs.

Here immunoSEQ multiplex PCR was the method, and the copy in TCRdb shows in-frame clones only, minus some. Of about 94,000 clones listed, more than 65% were seen once; the top ten hold 6.3%. From germline, CDR1 is LNHDA and CDR2 SQIVND (reference sequence). The CDR3 loop spans 17 amino acids. V was pared by 3 bases and J by 4 bases, with 9 bases of the junction left unmatched. This chain links TRBV19 with TRBJ1-2, with 12 bases that match TRBD1. The clonotype comes from a man between 60 and 70 years old with acute or convalescent COVID-19. Material for sequencing was peripheral blood. CDR3 residues: CASSIPGTGGASYGYTF. DNA for the CDR3: TGTGCCAGTAGTATCCCCGGGACAGGGGGCGCGAGCTATGGCTACACCTTC.